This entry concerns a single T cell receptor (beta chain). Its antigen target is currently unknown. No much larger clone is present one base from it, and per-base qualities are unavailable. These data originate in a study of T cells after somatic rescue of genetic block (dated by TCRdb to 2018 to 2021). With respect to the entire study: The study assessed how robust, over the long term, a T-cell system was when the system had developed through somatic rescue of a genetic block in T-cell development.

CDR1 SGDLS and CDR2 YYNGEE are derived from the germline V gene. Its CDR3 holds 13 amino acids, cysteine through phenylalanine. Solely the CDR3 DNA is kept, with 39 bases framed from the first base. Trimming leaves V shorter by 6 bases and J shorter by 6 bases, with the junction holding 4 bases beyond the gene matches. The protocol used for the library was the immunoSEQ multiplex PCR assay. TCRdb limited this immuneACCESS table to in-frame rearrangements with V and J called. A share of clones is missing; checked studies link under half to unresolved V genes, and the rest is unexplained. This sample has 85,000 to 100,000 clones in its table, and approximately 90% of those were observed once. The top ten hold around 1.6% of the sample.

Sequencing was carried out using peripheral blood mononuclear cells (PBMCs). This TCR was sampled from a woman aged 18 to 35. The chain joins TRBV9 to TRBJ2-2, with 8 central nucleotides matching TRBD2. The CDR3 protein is CASKERESGELFF. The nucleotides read TGTGCCAGCAAGGAGCGGGAGTCCGGGGAGCTGTTTTTT.